The sequence of this T cell receptor beta chain was determined in a study of CD8 T cells in Susac syndrome. Broader study findings: It was acknowledged in the study that its TCR sequencing and HLA analysis involved a relatively small number of individuals.

An amount of RNA that ranged from roughly 0.45 to 1 ug was reverse transcribed with random hexamers. Amplification of TCR beta CDR3 used immunoSEQ multiplex PCR across 54 Vbeta and 13 Jbeta. Each CDR3 protein gets one entry after TCRdb re-called the immunoSEQ multiplex PCR reads with MiXCR. Here the sample spans 180,000 or so distinct CDR3 sequences, over 85% being singletons. Notes on this clonotype: The antigen is not known.

The CDR3 extends over 14 amino acids. In germline, CDR1 is DFQATT, CDR2 SNEGSKA (reference sequence). Trimming pared 4 bases from V and 2 bases from J, leaving 13 bases between. This chain links TRBV20-1 with TRBJ2-3; D is perhaps TRBD2 (5 bases). The source of this sequence is a human donor in good health. Input material: CD4+ T cells from PBMCs. Written as DNA, the CDR3 is TGCAGTGCTACCCGGGATATCACCACAGATACGCAGTATTTT. Translating it yields CSATRDITTDTQYF.